Listed here are 20 T cell receptor beta chains from one sample, sequenced in a study of T cell repertoires in cytomegalovirus infection. TCRdb analysed the reads with MiXCR anew, one entry per CDR3 protein. In the table there are 300,000 or so distinct CDR3 sequences, about 9.1% of which are singletons. Sequenced sample: PBMCs. All receptors derive from a human donor in good health (CMV status not recorded). Some clones in this sample may be carry-over from other donors' samples.

This clonotype was seen repeatedly, ten times or more. The V call is TRBV7-2, the J call TRBJ2-1, with TRBD2 matching 9 bases. The CDR3 is 15 residues long. Germline V gene lookup returns CDR1 SGHTA and CDR2 FQGNSA. Trimming removed 5 bases from V and 8 bases from J; junction bases left unmatched: 10. In nucleotides, the CDR3 is TGTGCCAGCAGCCGAAGCGGGGGGCCGGGGTATGAGCAGTTCTTC. It encodes CASSRSGGPGYEQFF.

This clonotype was detected ten times or more. This chain joins TRBV10-3 and TRBJ1-1; D unresolved. The V end lost 0 bases, the J end lost 1 base, and 15 bases lay between the germline ends. This CDR3 comprises 17 residues. CDR1 ENHRY and CDR2 SYGVKD come from the germline V gene. This CDR3 is CAISESGAWRRNTEAFF. In nucleotides, the CDR3 is TGTGCCATCAGTGAGTCAGGAGCGTGGCGAAGGAACACTGAAGCTTTCTTT.

This clonotype appeared many times. The CDR3 sequence: CASRRDGTAYEQYV. Written as DNA, the CDR3 is TGTGCCAGCAGGCGCGACGGGACAGCCTACGAGCAGTACGTC. The J gene is TRBJ2-7, the V gene TRBV6-5; TRBD1 aligns across 7 bases. The CDR3 is made up of 14 amino acids. V shed 6 bases and J 2 bases; nucleotides not matched to a gene: 7. Germline V lookup: CDR1 MNHEY, CDR2 SVGAGI.

At least ten counts were recorded for this clonotype. The V call is TRBV7-2, the J call TRBJ2-1, with 8 bases identical to TRBD2. With V trimmed by 5 bases and J by 1 base, 7 bases remained unmatched. Per germline, CDR1 SGHTA and CDR2 FQGNSA. The CDR3 runs 16 residues. CDR3 sequence reads: CASSVDAGGSYNEQFF. In DNA form, the CDR3 reads TGTGCCAGCAGCGTAGATGCGGGGGGATCCTACAATGAGCAGTTCTTC.

In its sample, this clonotype was seen a few times. The chain joins TRBV6-2 or TRBV6-3 to TRBJ2-7; 10 bases are shared with TRBD1. Per germline, CDR1 MNHEY and CDR2 SVGEGT. V gave up 6 bases and J gave up 6 bases; unmatched junction bases: 17. The CDR3 spans 17 residues. CDR3 sequence: CASSGSLGQGPRGEQYF. CDR3 sequence (DNA): TGTGCCAGCAGCGGCTCCTTGGGACAGGGGCCAAGGGGCGAGCAGTACTTC.

This sequence joins TRBV19 and TRBJ1-2, with D maybe TRBD1 (5 bases). Per germline, CDR1 LNHDA and CDR2 SQIVND (reference sequence). There are 14 residues in the CDR3. Trimming cost V 4 bases and J 0 bases, with 9 bases left between them. The CDR3 here is CASSKGASNYGYTF. CDR3 DNA: TGTGCCAGTAGTAAAGGGGCCTCTAACTATGGCTACACCTTC.

This clonotype occurred many times. The chain recombines TRBV29-1 with TRBJ1-2, with no clear D. Trimming took 7 bases from V and 0 from J, leaving 9 bases between them. Germline assignment: CDR1 SQVTM and CDR2 ANQGSEA. This CDR3 comprises 12 residues. The CDR3 bases are TGCAGCGCAGGTGACACTAACTATGGCTACACCTTC. This encodes CSAGDTNYGYTF.

This clonotype was recorded at least ten times. V gene TRBV11-3 combines with J gene TRBJ2-2, with 10 bases that match TRBD1. This CDR3 is 16 amino acids long. Trimming at V came to 5 bases and at J to 0 bases, leaving 3 bases not matched to a gene. Germline assignment: CDR1 SGHNT and CDR2 YENEEA. The CDR3 nucleotides read TGTGCCAGCAGCCCCGGACAGGGGGCGAACACCGGGGAGCTGTTTTTT. Encoded protein: CASSPGQGANTGELFF.

This clonotype was counted at least ten times. The chain recombines TRBV29-1 with TRBJ2-5, with 9 bases fitting TRBD1. The CDR3 totals 15 residues. The junction had 6 bases not matched to a gene; V was cut back by 4 bases and J by 0 bases. Germline CDR1 reads SQVTM; CDR2 reads ANQGSEA. CDR3 sequence reads: CSVVSGTGHQETQYF. CDR3 sequence (DNA): TGCAGCGTTGTTTCCGGGACAGGGCACCAAGAGACCCAGTACTTC.

This chain joins TRBV20-1 and TRBJ1-5; possibly TRBD1 for D (6 bases). Trimming took off 0 bases at V and 1 base at J, with 19 bases between the two ends. The length of the CDR3 is 18 residues. Germline CDR1 reads DFQATT; CDR2 reads SNEGSKA (reference sequence). The CDR3 DNA follows: TGCAGTGCTAGAGATAAGCGCGCCGGGACAAAGAGCAATCAGCCCCAGCATTTT. Protein: CSARDKRAGTKSNQPQHF.

This clonotype was detected a few times. The CDR3 nucleotides read TGCAGTGCTAGAGATACGGGGTACAATGAGCAGTTCTTC. Protein: CSARDTGYNEQFF. The chain uses TRBV20-1 and TRBJ2-1, with D tentatively TRBD2 (5 bases). The length of the CDR3 is 13 residues. V was pared by 0 bases and J by 4 bases, with 7 bases between. The germline V gene has CDR1 DFQATT and CDR2 SNEGSKA (reference sequence).

CDR3 residues: CASSVGFAEAFF. The CDR3 nucleotides read TGTGCCAGCTCCGTTGGGTTTGCTGAAGCTTTCTTT. The rearrangement links TRBV7-9 to TRBJ1-1; D unclear. The CDR3 extends over 12 amino acids. Germline V CDR1 and CDR2: SEHNR, FQNEAQ (reference sequence). V lost 8 bases, J lost 6 bases, and 13 bases lay in between.

This clonotype was detected a few times. This chain links TRBV3-1 with TRBJ1-6; 8 bases line up with TRBD1. The germline CDR1 and CDR2 sequences are LGHDT and YNNKEL (reference sequence). The CDR3 is 17 residues long. Trimming at V came to 1 base and at J to 9 bases, leaving 11 bases not matched to a gene. CDR3 in amino acids: CASSQGPIDRGSSPLHF. The CDR3 DNA is TGTGCCAGCAGCCAAGGACCTATCGACAGGGGCAGTTCACCCCTCCACTTT.

The sample holds many counts of this clonotype. The gene calls are TRBV18 and TRBJ2-6, with D possibly being TRBD1 (6 bases). The V gene lost 2 bases and the J gene lost 2 bases, with 7 bases spanning the gap. Germline V gene lookup returns CDR1 KGHSH and CDR2 LQKENI. CDR3 size: 15 residues. CDR3 loop: CASSPRGTGANVLTF. The CDR3 DNA sequence: TGTGCCAGCTCACCAAGGGGGACTGGGGCCAACGTCCTGACTTTC.

This clonotype was observed at least ten times. The V and J genes are TRBV25-1 and TRBJ2-5; 8 positions match TRBD2. This CDR3 has 17 amino acids. The germline gives CDR1 MGHDK, CDR2 SYGVNS. Trimming cost V 3 bases and J 5 bases; bases outside gene matches: 14. CDR3 DNA: TGTGCCAGCAGTGACACGACTAGCGACACTCGGAGGGAGACCCAGTACTTC. It encodes CASSDTTSDTRRETQYF.

This clonotype was seen repeatedly, ten times or more. The gene calls are TRBV2 and TRBJ2-2; 10 bases line up with TRBD1. The CDR3 runs 14 residues. Germline loops: CDR1 SNHLY, CDR2 FYNNEI. The V segment lost 8 bases and the J segment 7 bases; nucleotides outside the gene matches: 7. DNA of the CDR3: TGTGCCAGCCGGACCGGGACAGGGGTCGGGGAGCTGTTTTTT. This gives the protein CASRTGTGVGELFF.

This clonotype came up many times. The V call is TRBV24-1, the J call TRBJ2-3; 8 positions match TRBD2. The CDR3 contains 17 residues. V shed 3 bases and J 1 base; nucleotides not matched to a gene: 8. Germline assignment: CDR1 KGHDR and CDR2 SFDVKD. CDR3 DNA: TGTGCCACCAGTGATGGACGATTTAGCGGGGGCACAGATACGCAGTATTTT. As protein: CATSDGRFSGGTDTQYF.

The gene calls are TRBV13 and TRBJ1-2; possible D gene TRBD1, 6 bases. This CDR3 is 12 amino acids long. V lost 5 bases to trimming and J lost 4 bases, with 8 bases between them. In germline, CDR1 is PRHDT, CDR2 FYEKMQ (reference sequence). The CDR3 coding sequence is TGTGCCAGCAGCAAGGACAGCTATGGCTACACCTTC. Residues: CASSKDSYGYTF.

The gene calls are TRBV5-6 and TRBJ2-7; 7 positions match TRBD1. Germline values: CDR1 SGHDT, CDR2 YYEEEE. This CDR3 comprises 18 residues. With 0 bases clipped from V and 1 base from J, the junction kept 13 bases outside the gene matches. For the CDR3, the DNA is TGTGCCAGCAGCTTGGTGCGGCTCTGGGCAGGGGGTTCCTACGAGCAGTACGTC. Translation gives CASSLVRLWAGGSYEQYV.

CDR3 DNA: TGCAGCTCCCGACAGGGTGGGACCTACAATGAGCAGTTCTTC. Protein product: CSSRQGGTYNEQFF. The rearrangement links TRBV29-1 to TRBJ2-1, with 7 positions matching TRBD1. V lost 8 bases to trimming and J lost 2 bases; unmatched junction nucleotides: 9. Per the germline V gene, CDR1 is SQVTM and CDR2 is ANQGSEA. The CDR3 sequence is 14 residues long.